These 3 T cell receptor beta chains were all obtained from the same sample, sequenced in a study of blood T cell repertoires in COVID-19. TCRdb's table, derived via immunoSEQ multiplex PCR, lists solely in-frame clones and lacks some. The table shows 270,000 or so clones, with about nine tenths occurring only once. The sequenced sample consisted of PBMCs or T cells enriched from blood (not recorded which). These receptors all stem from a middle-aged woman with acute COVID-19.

This CDR3 reads CASSLPGQISSPLHF. In DNA, the CDR3 is TGTGCCAGCAGTTTACCGGGACAGATCAGTTCACCCCTCCACTTT. The rearrangement uses TRBV28 and TRBJ1-6; TRBD1 matches 7 bases. The CDR3 contains 15 residues. Germline loops: CDR1 MDHEN, CDR2 SYDVKM. V trimming: 2 bases; J trimming: 9 bases; junction bases outside the gene matches: 7.

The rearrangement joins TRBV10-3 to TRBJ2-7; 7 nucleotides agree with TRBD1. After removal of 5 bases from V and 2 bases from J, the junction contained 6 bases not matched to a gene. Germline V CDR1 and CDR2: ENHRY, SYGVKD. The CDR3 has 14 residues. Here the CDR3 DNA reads TGTGCCATCAGTCCTGGACAGGCTACCTACGAGCAGTACGTC. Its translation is CAISPGQATYEQYV.

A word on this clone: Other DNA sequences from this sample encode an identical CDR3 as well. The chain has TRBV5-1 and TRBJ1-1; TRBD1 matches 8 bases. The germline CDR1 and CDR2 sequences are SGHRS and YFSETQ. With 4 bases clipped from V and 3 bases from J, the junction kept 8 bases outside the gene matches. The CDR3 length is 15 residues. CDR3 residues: CASSLSTGGDTEAFF. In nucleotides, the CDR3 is TGCGCCAGCAGCCTATCAACAGGGGGAGACACTGAAGCTTTCTTT. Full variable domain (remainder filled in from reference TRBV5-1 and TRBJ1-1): KAGVTQTPRYLIKTRGQQVTLSCSPISGHRSVSWYQQTPGQGLQFLFEYFSETQRNKGNFPGRFSGRQFSNSRSEMNVSTLELGDSALYLCASSLSTGGDTEAFFGQGTRLTVV.